These 10 T cell receptor beta chains came from one sample sequenced in a study of cytomegalovirus exposure and HLA in healthy donors. Data came from immunoSEQ multiplex PCR; TCRdb stores just in-frame clones and leaves some out. This sample has 130,000 or so clones, with roughly nine tenths found just once. Sequenced input: PBMCs. These receptors all come from a man aged 25-45 years in good health and CMV-seronegative.

The chain couples TRBV14 to TRBJ2-3; 8 bases are shared with TRBD1. The J segment lost 1 base and the V segment lost 4 bases, leaving 10 bases of the junction unmatched. The germline V gene has CDR1 SGHDN and CDR2 FVKESK. The CDR3 consists of 17 residues. Here the CDR3 reads CASSRTPAGGGTDTQYF. In nucleotides, the CDR3 is TGTGCCAGCAGCCGAACCCCCGCAGGGGGCGGCACAGATACGCAGTATTTT.

This chain joins TRBV28 and TRBJ2-5; D might be TRBD1 (6 bases). The V gene's germline CDR1 is MDHEN and CDR2 SYDVKM. The CDR3 is 15 amino acids. Trimming left V 2 bases short and J 2 bases short, with 12 bases between. This CDR3 is CASSLPGQLQETQYF. The DNA of the CDR3 is TGTGCCAGCAGTTTACCGGGACAATTACAAGAGACCCAGTACTTC.

The chain is built from TRBV5-1 and TRBJ1-2; a weak D match, TRBD1 (5 bases). CDR3 length equals 13 residues. CDR1 and CDR2 from the germline V gene are SGHRS and YFSETQ. The germline V and J ends were trimmed by 0 bases and 2 bases, with 5 bases remaining between them. The CDR3 is CASSLEGNYGYTF. CDR3 bases: TGCGCCAGCAGCTTGGAGGGGAACTATGGCTACACCTTC.

This clone showed up just once. This sequence joins TRBV4-1 and TRBJ1-1, with 9 bases that match TRBD1. The length of the CDR3 is 15 residues. Germline trimming cut 3 bases from V and 1 base from J; bases unmatched to any gene: 3. Germline values: CDR1 MGHRA, CDR2 YSYEKL. The DNA of the CDR3 is TGCGCCAGCAGCCAGGGGGGACAGGGGAACACTGAAGCTTTCTTT. This translates into CASSQGGQGNTEAFF.

The CDR3: CASSGDSLYSNQPQHF. In DNA, the CDR3 is TGTGCCAGCAGTGGGGACAGCTTGTATAGCAATCAGCCCCAGCATTTT. V gene TRBV2 combines with J gene TRBJ1-5; TRBD1 aligns across 7 bases. Germline lookup yields CDR1 SNHLY and CDR2 FYNNEI. V lost 4 bases and J lost 0; bases outside the gene matches: 6. This CDR3 spans 16 amino acids.

V usage is TRBV15 and J usage is TRBJ1-4, with D tentatively TRBD1 (5 bases). V was pared by 0 bases and J by 1 base, with 9 bases between. Germline V gives CDR1 LNHNV, CDR2 YYDKDF (reference sequence). CDR3 size: 16 residues. CDR3 sequence: CATSRDRGGTNEKLFF. CDR3 nucleotides: TGTGCCACCAGCAGAGATCGGGGGGGAACTAATGAAAAACTGTTTTTT. Full variable domain (missing parts from reference TRBV15 and TRBJ1-4): DAMVIQNPRYQVTQFGKPVTLSCSQTLNHNVMYWYQQKSSQAPKLLFHYYDKDFNNEADTPDNFQSRRPNTSFCFLDIRSPGLGDTAMYLCATSRDRGGTNEKLFFGSGTQLSVL.

The chain combines TRBV5-1 with TRBJ2-5; D gene uncertain. This CDR3 has 16 residues. CDR1 and CDR2 from the germline V gene are SGHRS and YFSETQ. The germline V and J ends were trimmed by 3 bases and 4 bases, with 19 bases remaining between them. The CDR3 region is CASSSSVSPRVETQYF. Here the CDR3 DNA reads TGCGCCAGCAGCTCCTCGGTCAGCCCCCGGGTAGAGACCCAGTACTTC. Full variable domain (missing parts from reference TRBV5-1 and TRBJ2-5): KAGVTQTPRYLIKTRGQQVTLSCSPISGHRSVSWYQQTPGQGLQFLFEYFSETQRNKGNFPGRFSGRQFSNSRSEMNVSTLELGDSALYLCASSSSVSPRVETQYFGPGTRLLVL.

The table lists this clone with a count of one. This chain links TRBV7-9 with TRBJ2-1; TRBD2 matches 11 bases. From germline, CDR1 is SEHNR and CDR2 FQNEAQ (reference sequence). The CDR3 contains 16 residues. V shed 5 bases, J shed 1 base, and the junction held 4 bases outside the gene matches. CDR3 in DNA: TGTGCCAGCAGCGGGCGGACTAGCGGGTCCTACAATGAGCAGTTCTTC. Translated, it gives CASSGRTSGSYNEQFF. The full variable domain, completed using reference TRBV7-9 and TRBJ2-1, is DTGVSQNPRHKITKRGQNVTFRCDPISEHNRLYWYRQTLGQGPEFLTYFQNEAQLEKSRLLSDRFSAERPKGSFSTLEIQRTEQGDSAMYLCASSGRTSGSYNEQFFGPGTRLTVL.

The rearrangement uses TRBV5-1 and TRBJ1-1; 10 bases map to TRBD1. From germline, CDR1 is SGHRS and CDR2 YFSETQ. V lost 1 base, J lost 4 bases, and 10 bases stayed unmatched. The CDR3 contains 17 residues. The CDR3 sequence is CASSLYGPGTGVTEAFF. CDR3 in DNA: TGCGCCAGCAGCTTGTATGGGCCCGGGACAGGGGTCACTGAAGCTTTCTTT.

V and J are TRBV27 and TRBJ1-2; 11 positions match TRBD1. The CDR3 runs 16 residues. Unmatched junction bases numbered 12, after V lost 4 bases and J lost 8 bases. CDR1 MNHEY and CDR2 SMNVEV come from the germline V gene (reference sequence). Here the CDR3 DNA reads TGTGCCAGCAGTTGGGGACAGGGGGTATTTTTTGGGGGCTACACCTTC. Residues: CASSWGQGVFFGGYTF.